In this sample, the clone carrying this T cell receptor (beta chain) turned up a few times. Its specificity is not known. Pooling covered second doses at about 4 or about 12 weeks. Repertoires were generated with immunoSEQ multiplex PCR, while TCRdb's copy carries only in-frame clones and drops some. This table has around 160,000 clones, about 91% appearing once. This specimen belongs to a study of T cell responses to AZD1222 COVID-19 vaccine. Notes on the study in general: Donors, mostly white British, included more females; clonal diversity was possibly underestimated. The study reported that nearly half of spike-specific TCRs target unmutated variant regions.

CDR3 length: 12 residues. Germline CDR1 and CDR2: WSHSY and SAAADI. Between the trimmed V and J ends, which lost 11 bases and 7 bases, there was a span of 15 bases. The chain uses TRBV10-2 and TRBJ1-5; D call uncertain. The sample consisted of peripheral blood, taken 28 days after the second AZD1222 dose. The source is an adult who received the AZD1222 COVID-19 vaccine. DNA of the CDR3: TGCGCCGCAACGGATGGCGGACAGCCCCAGCATTTT. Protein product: CAATDGGQPQHF.